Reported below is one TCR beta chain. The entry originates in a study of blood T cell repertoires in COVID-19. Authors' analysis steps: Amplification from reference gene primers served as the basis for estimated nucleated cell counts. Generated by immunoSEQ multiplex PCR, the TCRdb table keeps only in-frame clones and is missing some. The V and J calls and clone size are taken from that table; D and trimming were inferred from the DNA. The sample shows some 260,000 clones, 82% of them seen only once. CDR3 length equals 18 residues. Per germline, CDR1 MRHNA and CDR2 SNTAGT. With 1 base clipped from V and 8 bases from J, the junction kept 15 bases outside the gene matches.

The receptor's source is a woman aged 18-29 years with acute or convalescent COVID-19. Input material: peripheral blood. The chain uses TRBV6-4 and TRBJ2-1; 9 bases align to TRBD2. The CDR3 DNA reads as TGTGCCAGCAGTGACTATCTTAAGGGTCTAGCGGGAATAGATGAGCAGTTCTTC. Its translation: CASSDYLKGLAGIDEQFF.